Detailed here is one TCR beta chain. This sample stems from a study of shared clonotypes between healthy human individuals. Naive CD8 cells were CD45RO-negative, positively selected for CCR7, excluding terminally differentiated effector memory CD45RA+ cells. This table comes from immunoSEQ multiplex PCR, and its TCRdb copy is limited to in-frame clones, with some not included. This table has about 600,000 clones, roughly 98% appearing once. The CDR3 loop spans 15 amino acids. V was clipped by 11 bases and J by 3 bases, with 20 bases between them. The germline V gene has CDR1 ENHRY and CDR2 SYGVKD. This TCR was recovered from a man aged 30-40 years in good health. This sequence joins TRBV10-3 and TRBJ2-1; D is possibly TRBD2 (5 bases). Sequencing was performed on naive CD8+ T cells sorted from blood. For the CDR3, the DNA is TGTGCCGCCGACGGCGGGCCTGAGGTCTACAATGAGCAGTTCTTC. It specifies CAADGGPEVYNEQFF.